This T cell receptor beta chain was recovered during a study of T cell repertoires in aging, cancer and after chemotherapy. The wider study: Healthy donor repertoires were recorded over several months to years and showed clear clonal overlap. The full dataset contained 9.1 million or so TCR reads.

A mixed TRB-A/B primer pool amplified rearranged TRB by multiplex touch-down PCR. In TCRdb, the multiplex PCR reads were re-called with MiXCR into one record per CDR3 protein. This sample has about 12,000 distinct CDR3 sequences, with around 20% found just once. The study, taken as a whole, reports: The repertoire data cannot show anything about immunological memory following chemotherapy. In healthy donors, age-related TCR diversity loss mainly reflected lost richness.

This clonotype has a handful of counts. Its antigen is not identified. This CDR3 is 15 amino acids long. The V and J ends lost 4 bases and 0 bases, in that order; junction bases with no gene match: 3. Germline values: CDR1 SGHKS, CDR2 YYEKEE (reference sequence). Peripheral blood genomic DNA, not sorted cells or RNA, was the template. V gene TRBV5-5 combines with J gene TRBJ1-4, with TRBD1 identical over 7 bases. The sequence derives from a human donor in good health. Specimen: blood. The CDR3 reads CASSPGQATNEKLFF. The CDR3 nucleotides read TGTGCCAGCAGCCCCGGACAGGCAACTAATGAAAAACTGTTTTTT.